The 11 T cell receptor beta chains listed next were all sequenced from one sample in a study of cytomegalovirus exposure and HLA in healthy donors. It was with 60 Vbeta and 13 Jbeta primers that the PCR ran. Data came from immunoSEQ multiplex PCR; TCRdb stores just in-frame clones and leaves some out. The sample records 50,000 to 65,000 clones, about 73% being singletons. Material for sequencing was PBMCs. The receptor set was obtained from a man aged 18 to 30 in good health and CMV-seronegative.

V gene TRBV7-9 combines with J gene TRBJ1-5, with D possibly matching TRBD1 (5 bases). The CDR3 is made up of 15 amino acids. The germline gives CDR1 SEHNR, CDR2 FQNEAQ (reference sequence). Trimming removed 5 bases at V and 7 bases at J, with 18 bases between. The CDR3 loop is CASSLSTQGEQPQHF. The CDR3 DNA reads TGTGCCAGCAGCCTATCGACCCAAGGGGAACAGCCCCAGCATTTT.

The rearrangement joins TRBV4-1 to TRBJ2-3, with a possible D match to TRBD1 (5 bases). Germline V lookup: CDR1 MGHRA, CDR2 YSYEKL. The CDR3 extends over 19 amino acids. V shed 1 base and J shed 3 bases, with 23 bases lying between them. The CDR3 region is CASSQAPSSGQSFTDTQYF. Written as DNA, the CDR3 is TGCGCCAGCAGCCAAGCTCCCAGCTCAGGACAAAGTTTTACAGATACGCAGTATTTT.

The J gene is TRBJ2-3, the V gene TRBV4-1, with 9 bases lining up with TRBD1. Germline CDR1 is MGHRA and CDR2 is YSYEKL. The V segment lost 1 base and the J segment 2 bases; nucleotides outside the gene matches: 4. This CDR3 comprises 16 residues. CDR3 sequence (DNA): TGCGCCAGCAGCCAAGCCGGACAGGGGATCACAGATACGCAGTATTTT. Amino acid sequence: CASSQAGQGITDTQYF.

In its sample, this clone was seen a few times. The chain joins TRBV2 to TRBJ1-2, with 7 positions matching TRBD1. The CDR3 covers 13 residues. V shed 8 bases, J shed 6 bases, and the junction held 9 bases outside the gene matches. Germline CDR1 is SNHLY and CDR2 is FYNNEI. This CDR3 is CASRRDREDGYTF. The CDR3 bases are TGTGCCAGCCGGAGAGACAGGGAGGATGGCTACACCTTC.

The CDR3 DNA sequence: TGTGCCAGCGCACAGAGGGCGCTGGCTGAGCAGTTCTTC. Translating gives CASAQRALAEQFF. The chain links TRBV27 to TRBJ2-1, with D possibly matching TRBD2 (5 bases). CDR1 MNHEY and CDR2 SMNVEV come from the germline V gene (reference sequence). The CDR3 sequence is 13 residues long. V was trimmed by 8 bases and J by 9 bases, leaving 17 bases between them.

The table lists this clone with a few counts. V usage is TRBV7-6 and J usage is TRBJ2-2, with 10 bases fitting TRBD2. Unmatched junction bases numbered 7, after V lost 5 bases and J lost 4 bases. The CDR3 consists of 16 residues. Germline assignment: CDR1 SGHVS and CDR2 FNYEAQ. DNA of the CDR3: TGTGCCAGCAGCACTTTAGGACTAGCGGCCACCGGGGAGCTGTTTTTT. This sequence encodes CASSTLGLAATGELFF. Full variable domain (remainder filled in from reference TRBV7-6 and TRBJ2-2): GAGVSQSPRYKVTKRGQDVALRCDPISGHVSLYWYRQALGQGPEFLTYFNYEAQQDKSGLPNDRFSAERPEGSISTLTIQRTEQRDSAMYRCASSTLGLAATGELFFGEGSRLTVL.

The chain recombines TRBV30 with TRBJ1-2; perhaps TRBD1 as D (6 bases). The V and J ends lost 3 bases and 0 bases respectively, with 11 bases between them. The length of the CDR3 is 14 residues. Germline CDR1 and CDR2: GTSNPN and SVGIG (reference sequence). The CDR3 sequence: CAWRRQETNYGYTF. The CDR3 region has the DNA TGTGCCTGGAGGCGACAGGAGACTAACTATGGCTACACCTTC.

The CDR3 nucleotides are TGTGCCAGCAGCCTTACAACAGGCCCAGATACGCAGTATTTT. Translated, it gives CASSLTTGPDTQYF. V gene TRBV5-4 combines with J gene TRBJ2-3; TRBD1 is a possible D gene (5 bases). The CDR3 is 14 residues long. Deletions cut 4 bases from V and 4 bases from J, with 13 bases between. Germline assignment: CDR1 SGHNT and CDR2 YYREEE (reference sequence).

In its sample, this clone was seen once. The chain's CDR3 is CASSQVSNTGELFF. CDR3 in DNA: TGCGCCAGCAGCCAAGTCTCCAACACCGGGGAGCTGTTTTTT. The rearrangement joins TRBV4-1 to TRBJ2-2; D not resolved. The germline V and J ends were trimmed by 1 base and 2 bases, with 5 bases remaining between them. The CDR3 totals 14 residues. The germline V gene has CDR1 MGHRA and CDR2 YSYEKL.

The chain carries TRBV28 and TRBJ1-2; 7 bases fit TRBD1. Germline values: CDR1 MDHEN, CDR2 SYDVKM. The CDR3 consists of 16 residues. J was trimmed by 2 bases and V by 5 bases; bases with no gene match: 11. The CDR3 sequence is CASSPIYRGDNYGYTF. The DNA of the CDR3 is TGTGCCAGCAGTCCAATTTACAGGGGCGACAACTATGGCTACACCTTC.

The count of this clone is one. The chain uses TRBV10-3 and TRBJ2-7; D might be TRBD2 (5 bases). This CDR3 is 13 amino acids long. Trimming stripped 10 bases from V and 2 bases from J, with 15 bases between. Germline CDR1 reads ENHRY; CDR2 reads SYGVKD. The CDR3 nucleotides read TGTGCCAGCACCGGGATTGGAACCTACGAGCAGTACTTC. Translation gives CASTGIGTYEQYF.